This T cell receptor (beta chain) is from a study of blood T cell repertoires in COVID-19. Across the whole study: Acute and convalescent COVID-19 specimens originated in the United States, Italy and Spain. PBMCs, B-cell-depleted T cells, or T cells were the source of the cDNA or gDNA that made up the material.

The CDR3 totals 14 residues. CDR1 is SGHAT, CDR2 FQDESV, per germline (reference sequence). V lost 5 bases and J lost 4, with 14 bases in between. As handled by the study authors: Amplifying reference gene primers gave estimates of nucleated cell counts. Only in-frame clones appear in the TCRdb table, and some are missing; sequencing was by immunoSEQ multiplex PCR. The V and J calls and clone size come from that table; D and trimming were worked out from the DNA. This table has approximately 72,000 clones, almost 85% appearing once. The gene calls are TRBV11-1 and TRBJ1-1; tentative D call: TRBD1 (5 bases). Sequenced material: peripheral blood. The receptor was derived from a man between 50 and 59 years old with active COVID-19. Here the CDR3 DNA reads TGTGCCAGCAGCCCTAGTGGGGGAGGCACTGAAGCTTTCTTT. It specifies CASSPSGGGTEAFF.